These 14 T cell receptor beta chains were all obtained from the same sample, sequenced in a study of type 1 and type 2 diabetes patients (dated by TCRdb to the mid-2010s). Sequencer: Illumina MiSeq. Genomic DNA from sorted T cell subsets was used as template for TCRbeta CDR3 amplification. Multiplex PCR with 30 forward and 13 reverse primers amplified the TCRbeta CDR3 region. TCRdb reprocessing: public reads trimmed at Q25 with fastp, clones called with MiXCR, in-frame beta chains kept. Every distinct CDR3 protein forms one entry, paired with its most common genes and DNA. This sample holds under 300,000 distinct CDR3 sequences; around 47% were observed only once. The biggest ten clones account for 12% to 15% of the sample. The sample comprised peripheral blood mononuclear cells (PBMCs). The origin of the receptors is a young man with type 2 diabetes.

The genes are TRBV24-1 and TRBJ1-5; no reliable D call. Germline CDR1 and CDR2: KGHDR and SFDVKD. The CDR3 extends over 14 amino acids. Trimming shortened V by 0 bases and J by 3 bases, and 5 bases separated the two germline ends. The CDR3 DNA reads as TGTGCCACCAGTGATTTGGAGTCCAATCAGCCCCAGCATTTT. Translating gives CATSDLESNQPQHF.

The table lists this clonotype with many counts. This chain links TRBV10-3 with TRBJ2-7, with TRBD2 as a possible D gene (6 bases). This CDR3 region has 15 residues. Trimming took 3 bases from V and 7 from J, leaving 19 bases between them. CDR1 and CDR2 from the germline V gene are ENHRY and SYGVKD. CDR3 sequence reads: CAISDPSAPAQEQYF. CDR3 nucleotides: TGTGCCATCAGTGACCCTAGCGCCCCAGCGCAGGAGCAGTACTTC.

In its sample, this clonotype was seen a few times. The chain couples TRBV4-3 to TRBJ2-3, with D possibly being TRBD2 (5 bases). The CDR3 is 13 amino acids. Trimming removed 0 bases at V and 6 bases at J, with 7 bases between. Germline V gene sequence: CDR1 LGHNA, CDR2 YSLEER. In nucleotides, the CDR3 is TGCGCCAGCAGCCAAGATGGACTGGATACGCAGTATTTT. Translating gives CASSQDGLDTQYF.

The chain carries TRBV6-2 or TRBV6-3 and TRBJ1-5; no reliable D call. This CDR3 is 16 amino acids long. Germline V gives CDR1 MNHEY, CDR2 SVGEGT. Trimming removed 6 bases at V and 3 bases at J, with 18 bases between. The CDR3 sequence is CASSPEWPAANQPQHF. DNA for the CDR3: TGTGCCAGCAGCCCCGAATGGCCTGCCGCCAATCAGCCCCAGCATTTT.

The chain couples TRBV9 to TRBJ2-3; tentative D call: TRBD1 (6 bases). CDR1 is SGDLS, CDR2 YYNGEE, per germline. V lost 4 bases and J lost 6, with 15 bases in between. This CDR3 region has 14 residues. The CDR3 reads CASSRDNPQDTQYF. The DNA of the CDR3 is TGTGCCAGCAGCAGGGACAATCCGCAGGATACGCAGTATTTT.

The rearrangement links TRBV7-2 to TRBJ2-3; 10 bases agree with TRBD2. V shed 5 bases, J shed 3 bases, and the junction held 8 bases outside the gene matches. The CDR3 totals 16 residues. Looked up from germline, CDR1 is SGHTA and CDR2 is FQGNSA. CDR3 in amino acids: CASSTVSGGMTDTQYF. In DNA, the CDR3 is TGTGCCAGCAGCACCGTTAGCGGGGGGATGACAGATACGCAGTATTTT.

This clonotype occurred a few times. The rearrangement uses TRBV28 and TRBJ1-1; D gene unclear. The CDR3 contains 13 residues. V gave up 7 bases and J gave up 0 bases, with 9 bases separating them. The germline V gene has CDR1 MDHEN and CDR2 SYDVKM. CDR3 in amino acids: CASIFSLNTEAFF. Here the CDR3 DNA reads TGTGCCAGCATTTTCAGCCTGAACACTGAAGCTTTCTTT.

In this sample, this clonotype turned up a few times. Germline is not matched at one junction end, which may reflect a read error. The chain couples TRBV4-1 to TRBJ2-2, with TRBD2 matching over 10 bases. Germline CDR1 reads MGHRA; CDR2 reads YSYEKL. This CDR3 is 17 amino acids long. The CDR3 reads CASSQDIAGGNTGELFF. The CDR3 nucleotides are TGTGCCAGCAGCCAAGATATAGCGGGAGGGAACACCGGGGAGCTGTTTTTT.

The chain couples TRBV29-1 to TRBJ1-4; D is unresolved. Germline V gene lookup returns CDR1 SQVTM and CDR2 ANQGSEA. Trimming cost V 7 bases and J 8 bases, with 20 bases left between them. The CDR3 runs to 14 residues. The chain's CDR3 is CSAGSRGVGEKLFF. In DNA, the CDR3 is TGCAGCGCCGGGTCTCGGGGTGTTGGGGAAAAACTGTTTTTT.

This chain uses TRBV20-1 with TRBJ1-6; D is unresolved. CDR1 and CDR2 (germline): DFQATT, SNEGSKA (reference sequence). Trimming took off 5 bases at V and 6 bases at J, with 11 bases between the two ends. The CDR3 contains 13 residues. For the CDR3, the DNA is TGCAGTGCTCGGTGGACGGCTAATTCACCCCTCCACTTT. Its translation: CSARWTANSPLHF.

About this clonotype itself: The junction does not match germline at one end; this may be a read error. This chain connects TRBV10-2 to TRBJ1-6; 9 nucleotides agree with TRBD1. This CDR3 contains 16 residues. Germline values: CDR1 WSHSY, CDR2 SAAADI. The CDR3 region has the DNA TGCGCCAGCAGTGATAACCGACTAGCGGGACAGGGCACCCTCTACTTT. Translated: CASSDNRLAGQGTLYF.

The rearrangement joins TRBV12-3 or TRBV12-4 to TRBJ1-1; perhaps TRBD1 as D (5 bases). There are 12 residues in the CDR3. Trimming removed 6 bases at V and 6 bases at J, with 11 bases between. This CDR3 reads CASRPGIAEAFF. In DNA, the CDR3 is TGTGCCAGCAGACCAGGGATCGCTGAAGCTTTCTTT.

This clonotype was counted a few times. CDR3 coding DNA: TGTGCCAGCAGTTCTGGGGGTCGGGATTCACCCCTCCACTTT. This gives the protein CASSSGGRDSPLHF. J is TRBJ1-6 and V is TRBV28; D might be TRBD1 (5 bases). V lost 4 bases to trimming and J lost 8 bases, with 12 bases between them. Germline values: CDR1 MDHEN, CDR2 SYDVKM. The CDR3 extends over 14 amino acids.

The chain has TRBV12-3 or TRBV12-4 and TRBJ1-2; D uncertain. This CDR3 contains 15 residues. The V and J ends lost 7 bases and 0 bases respectively, with 15 bases between them. The CDR3: CASTGSARSNYGYTF. The DNA of the CDR3 is TGTGCCAGCACCGGAAGTGCTCGATCTAACTATGGCTACACCTTC.